Each of the 25 T cell receptor beta chains below was sequenced from the same sample in a study of response to subunit inactivated influenza vaccine. TCRdb re-called the RT-PCR reads with MiXCR, one entry per CDR3 protein. Among a few hundred thousand distinct CDR3 sequences listed, approximately 14% were seen once. The sequencing here drew on PBMCs from blood, taken 11 to 12 days after vaccination. These receptors originate from a man aged 45-65 years who received an inactivated influenza vaccine.

This clonotype has just a few counts. This chain links TRBV7-2 with TRBJ2-7, with D uncertain. This CDR3 is built from 15 residues. V lost 1 base, J lost 0 bases, and 10 bases lay in between. The germline CDR1 and CDR2 sequences are SGHTA and FQGNSA. CDR3 amino acids: CASSLEWGSSYEQYF. The CDR3 nucleotides read TGTGCCAGCAGCTTAGAATGGGGAAGCTCCTACGAGCAGTACTTC.

This clonotype was counted only a few times. The chain uses TRBV28 and TRBJ2-5; D is uncertain. The length of the CDR3 is 13 residues. The V end was cut by 7 bases, the J end by 2 bases, with 11 bases between. Germline V gene sequence: CDR1 MDHEN, CDR2 SYDVKM. This CDR3 reads CASKVQPQETQYF. In nucleotides, the CDR3 is TGTGCCAGCAAGGTACAGCCACAAGAGACCCAGTACTTC.

This clonotype was seen only a few times. J is TRBJ2-1 and V is TRBV20-1; tentative D call: TRBD2 (7 bases). V lost 0 bases, J lost 6 bases, and 21 bases lay in between. Germline lookup yields CDR1 DFQATT and CDR2 SNEGSKA (reference sequence). The CDR3 has 17 amino acids. Here the CDR3 reads CSARDAGLSAGANEQFF. DNA of the CDR3: TGCAGTGCTAGAGATGCCGGACTATCCGCGGGGGCCAATGAGCAGTTCTTC.

This clonotype turned up a few times. The V call is TRBV9, the J call TRBJ2-7; D may be TRBD1 or TRBD2 (6 bases each). This CDR3 has 16 amino acids. Looked up from germline, CDR1 is SGDLS and CDR2 is YYNGEE. Trimming took off 0 bases at V and 5 bases at J, with 18 bases between the two ends. The chain's CDR3 is CASSVESGGGRDEQYF. The CDR3 bases are TGTGCCAGCAGCGTAGAGTCTGGAGGGGGGCGCGACGAGCAGTACTTC.

The V and J genes are TRBV14 and TRBJ2-7; TRBD2 agrees at 8 bases. The V gene end was trimmed by 4 bases and the J gene end by 2 bases; junction bases not matched to a gene: 10. From germline, CDR1 is SGHDN and CDR2 FVKESK. The CDR3 sequence is 16 residues long. The CDR3 coding sequence is TGTGCCAGCAGCCCTCCCTTTAGCGGGACAACCTACGAGCAGTACTTC. Residues: CASSPPFSGTTYEQYF.

The V call is TRBV20-1, the J call TRBJ2-7; 8 bases map to TRBD2. The V segment lost 5 bases and the J segment 4 bases; nucleotides outside the gene matches: 10. The CDR3 loop spans 14 amino acids. CDR1 is DFQATT, CDR2 SNEGSKA, per germline (reference sequence). The CDR3 region has the DNA TGCAGTGCTCTAGGTGGCAGCGGGAGATACGAGCAGTACTTC. Translation: CSALGGSGRYEQYF.

The V call is TRBV20-1, the J call TRBJ2-7, with 8 nucleotides matching TRBD2. Germline V CDR1 and CDR2: DFQATT, SNEGSKA (reference sequence). This CDR3 comprises 13 residues. After removal of 7 bases from V and 2 bases from J, the junction contained 7 bases not matched to a gene. The CDR3 reads CSGRGLGTYEQYF. As DNA, the CDR3 is TGCAGTGGTCGGGGACTAGGAACCTACGAGCAGTACTTC.

This clonotype has a handful of counts. The rearrangement uses TRBV20-1 and TRBJ2-3; TRBD2 matches 8 bases. V shed 3 bases, J shed 7 bases, and the junction held 6 bases outside the gene matches. The CDR3 sequence is 13 residues long. Germline assignment: CDR1 DFQATT and CDR2 SNEGSKA (reference sequence). DNA for the CDR3: TGCAGTGCTAGCGGGGGGGCCTTGTATACGCAGTATTTT. It yields the protein CSASGGALYTQYF.

This clonotype was seen a handful of times. The chain has TRBV5-1 and TRBJ1-3; D call uncertain. Germline V gene lookup returns CDR1 SGHRS and CDR2 YFSETQ. Trimming took off 5 bases at V and 4 bases at J, with 7 bases between the two ends. The CDR3 spans 12 residues. CDR3 residues: CASSSDGNTIYF. DNA for the CDR3: TGCGCCAGCAGTTCCGACGGAAACACCATATATTTT.

The chain combines TRBV11-2 with TRBJ2-3, with TRBD2 matching 9 bases. Germline-derived CDR1 and CDR2 are SGHAT and FQNNGV. The J segment lost 6 bases and the V segment lost 1 base, leaving 11 bases of the junction unmatched. The CDR3 has 17 amino acids. The CDR3 DNA is TGTGCCAGCAGCTTAGCCGTGGTAGCGGGAGAGGGGGATACGCAGTATTTT. Residues: CASSLAVVAGEGDTQYF.

In this sample, this clonotype turned up many times. The chain links TRBV4-3 to TRBJ1-5, with 8 bases lining up with TRBD1. Trimming cost V 2 bases and J 6 bases; bases outside gene matches: 6. The CDR3 is 15 amino acids. Germline V gives CDR1 LGHNA, CDR2 YSLEER. The CDR3 DNA follows: TGCGCCAGCAGCCAATTTACAGGGGGGGGTCAGCCCCAGCATTTT. Encoded protein: CASSQFTGGGQPQHF.

The gene calls are TRBV9 and TRBJ2-1; TRBD2 aligns across 11 bases. This CDR3 is 14 amino acids long. The germline CDR1 and CDR2 sequences are SGDLS and YYNGEE. The ends lost 7 bases at V and 5 bases at J; junction bases unmatched: 5. The CDR3 nucleotides read TGTGCCAGCGAAGGGACTAGCGGCAACAATGAGCAGTTCTTC. It encodes CASEGTSGNNEQFF.

This clonotype came up many times. The chain combines TRBV15 with TRBJ2-1; a weak D match, TRBD2 (6 bases). The CDR3 has 15 residues. V shed 2 bases and J shed 6 bases, with 14 bases lying between them. The germline V gene has CDR1 LNHNV and CDR2 YYDKDF (reference sequence). DNA of the CDR3: TGTGCCACCAGCAGATATAGGGGAGCGGGCAATGAGCAGTTCTTC. Translation gives CATSRYRGAGNEQFF. The complete variable domain, with remaining parts taken from reference TRBV15 and TRBJ2-1, reads DAMVIQNPRYQVTQFGKPVTLSCSQTLNHNVMYWYQQKSSQAPKLLFHYYDKDFNNEADTPDNFQSRRPNTSFCFLDIRSPGLGDTAMYLCATSRYRGAGNEQFFGPGTRLTVL.

The chain couples TRBV20-1 to TRBJ2-3; a weak D match, TRBD1 (6 bases). In germline, CDR1 is DFQATT, CDR2 SNEGSKA (reference sequence). With 3 bases removed from V and 5 bases from J, the gap between germline ends came to 9 bases. CDR3 length: 12 residues. CDR3 sequence (DNA): TGCAGTGCTAGGGGGGCGCTAGATACGCAGTATTTT. Translation gives CSARGALDTQYF.

In its sample, this clonotype was seen a few times. This chain uses TRBV7-9 with TRBJ2-1; D gene unclear. This CDR3 comprises 14 residues. Trimming left V 5 bases short and J 0 bases short, with 8 bases between. The germline V gene has CDR1 SEHNR and CDR2 FQNEAQ (reference sequence). CDR3 nucleotides: TGTGCCAGCAGCAGGGAAACCTCCTACAATGAGCAGTTCTTC. Residues: CASSRETSYNEQFF.

The chain joins TRBV12-3 or TRBV12-4 to TRBJ2-3; 7 bases fit TRBD2. The trim removed 7 bases at V and 10 bases at J, leaving 11 bases unmatched. The CDR3 sequence is 13 residues long. CDR3: CASTLIDSGAQYF. The CDR3 DNA reads TGTGCCAGCACTCTCATCGACAGCGGGGCGCAGTATTTT.

V usage is TRBV20-1 and J usage is TRBJ2-1; 9 bases align to TRBD1. The CDR3 is 16 residues long. Germline V CDR1 and CDR2: DFQATT, SNEGSKA (reference sequence). Trimming at V came to 2 bases and at J to 1 base, leaving 6 bases not matched to a gene. The DNA of the CDR3 is TGCAGTGCTAGAAACAGGGGGCGTATTTCCTACAATGAGCAGTTCTTC. Its translation: CSARNRGRISYNEQFF.

V gene TRBV15 combines with J gene TRBJ1-6; 7 bases line up with TRBD1. Germline values: CDR1 LNHNV, CDR2 YYDKDF (reference sequence). V trimming: 2 bases; J trimming: 6 bases; junction bases outside the gene matches: 7. The CDR3 is 16 residues long. The CDR3 protein is CATSRWVGQVNSPLHF. The CDR3 DNA follows: TGTGCCACCAGCAGATGGGTCGGACAGGTTAATTCACCCCTCCACTTT. Full variable domain (rest looked up from reference TRBV15 and TRBJ1-6): DAMVIQNPRYQVTQFGKPVTLSCSQTLNHNVMYWYQQKSSQAPKLLFHYYDKDFNNEADTPDNFQSRRPNTSFCFLDIRSPGLGDTAMYLCATSRWVGQVNSPLHFGNGTRLTVT.

This chain joins TRBV28 and TRBJ2-7; D might be TRBD1 or TRBD2, each matching 5 bases. CDR3 length: 14 amino acids. V was shortened by 6 bases and J by 3 bases, with 15 bases between the two germline ends. Germline V CDR1 and CDR2: MDHEN, SYDVKM. The CDR3 loop reads CASRKGSGSYEQYF. DNA for the CDR3: TGTGCCAGCAGGAAGGGGAGCGGCAGCTACGAGCAGTACTTC.

V and J are TRBV14 and TRBJ2-1; tentatively, D is TRBD2 (5 bases). The CDR3 totals 13 residues. Germline CDR1 reads SGHDN; CDR2 reads FVKESK. V lost 0 bases to trimming and J lost 9 bases, with 9 bases between them. CDR3 DNA: TGTGCCAGCAGCCAAGATTTCCGGGGTGAGCAGTTCTTC. As protein: CASSQDFRGEQFF. Full variable domain (outside the CDR3, taken from reference TRBV14 and TRBJ2-1): EAGVTQFPSHSVIEKGQTVTLRCDPISGHDNLYWYRRVMGKEIKFLLHFVKESKQDESGMPNNRFLAERTGGTYSTLKVQPAELEDSGVYFCASSQDFRGEQFFGPGTRLTVL.

This sequence joins TRBV12-3 or TRBV12-4 and TRBJ1-6; D uncertain. V gave up 2 bases and J gave up 9 bases, with 2 bases separating them. The CDR3 extends over 11 amino acids. The CDR3 nucleotides are TGTGCCAGCAGTTTAAGTTCACCCCTCCACTTT. It yields the protein CASSLSSPLHF.

This clonotype was seen only once. The chain links TRBV28 to TRBJ1-3, with D unclear. Trimming removed 6 bases from V and 2 bases from J, with 5 bases in between. Germline V gene lookup returns CDR1 MDHEN and CDR2 SYDVKM. CDR3 length: 12 residues. For the CDR3, the DNA is TGTGCCAGCAGGGGTACTGGAAACACCATATATTTT. Its protein product is CASRGTGNTIYF.

This clonotype was recorded a few times. V is TRBV28 and J is TRBJ2-4; D not certain. V lost 4 bases, J lost 8 bases, and 15 bases lay in between. The CDR3 is made up of 14 amino acids. The germline gives CDR1 MDHEN, CDR2 SYDVKM. The CDR3 is CASSSTTPRDIQYF. The CDR3, as DNA: TGTGCCAGCAGTTCAACGACTCCTCGGGACATTCAGTACTTC.

The chain is built from TRBV12-3 or TRBV12-4 and TRBJ2-5; either TRBD1 or TRBD2 may supply D (5 bases each). The CDR3 has 12 residues. V lost 8 bases to trimming and J lost 5 bases, with 12 bases between them. The CDR3 DNA is TGTGCCAGCGCCGGGGCCGGTGAGACCCAGTACTTC. This gives the protein CASAGAGETQYF.

The CDR3 protein is CASSDGWTGSYNEQFF. The CDR3 DNA reads as TGTGCCAGCAGTGATGGCTGGACAGGGTCCTACAATGAGCAGTTCTTC. The chain has TRBV2 and TRBJ2-1, with 8 nucleotides matching TRBD1. The V gene's germline CDR1 is SNHLY and CDR2 FYNNEI. Germline trimming cut 3 bases from V and 1 base from J; bases unmatched to any gene: 5. The CDR3 runs to 16 residues.